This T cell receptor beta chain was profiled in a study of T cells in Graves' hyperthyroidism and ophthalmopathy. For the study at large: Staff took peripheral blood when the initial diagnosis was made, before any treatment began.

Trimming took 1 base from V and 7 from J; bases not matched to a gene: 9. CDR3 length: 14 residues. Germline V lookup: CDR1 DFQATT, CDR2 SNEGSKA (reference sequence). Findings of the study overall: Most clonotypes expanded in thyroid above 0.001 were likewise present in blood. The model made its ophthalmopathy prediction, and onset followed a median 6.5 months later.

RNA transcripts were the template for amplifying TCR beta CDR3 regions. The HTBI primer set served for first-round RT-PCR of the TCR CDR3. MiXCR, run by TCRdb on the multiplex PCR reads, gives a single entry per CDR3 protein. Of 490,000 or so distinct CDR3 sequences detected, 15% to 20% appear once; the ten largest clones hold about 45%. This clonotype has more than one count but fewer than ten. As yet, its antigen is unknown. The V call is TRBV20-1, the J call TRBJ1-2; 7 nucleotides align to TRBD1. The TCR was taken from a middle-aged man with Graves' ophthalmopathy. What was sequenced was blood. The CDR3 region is CSARANRGGFGYTF. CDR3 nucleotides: TGCAGTGCTAGAGCCAACAGGGGAGGTTTTGGCTACACCTTC.